A single T cell receptor beta chain is shown here with its context. This sample was taken from a study of patients and donors after allogeneic stem cell transplantation. TCRdb redid the calling of the RT-PCR reads with MiXCR, one entry per CDR3 protein. This sample has about 960,000 distinct CDR3 sequences, with under 20% found just once. V was pared by 2 bases and J by 0 bases, with 8 bases between. The CDR3 totals 14 residues. Germline CDR1 LGHNA, CDR2 YSLEER. This receptor was taken from a human donor who was either an allogeneic HSCT recipient or a stem cell or donor lymphocyte infusion donor (not recorded which). It is not recorded whose cells these are; they may come from a transplant donor. The chain combines TRBV4-3 with TRBJ2-7; D is uncertain. Material: blood, either unsorted or a sorted T cell fraction (not recorded which). CDR3 sequence reads: CASSQRLLSYEQYF. CDR3 DNA sequence: TGCGCCAGCAGCCAACGACTGCTCTCCTACGAGCAGTACTTC.